The 31 T cell receptor beta chains presented below share a single source sample, sequenced in a study of cytomegalovirus exposure and HLA in healthy donors. Both 60 Vbeta primers and 13 Jbeta primers went into the PCR. This table comes from immunoSEQ multiplex PCR, and its TCRdb copy is limited to in-frame clones, with some not included. The table shows some 110,000 clones, with roughly 66% occurring only once. The specimen was PBMCs. These receptors were collected from a woman in her twenties or thirties in good health and CMV-seronegative.

The chain employs TRBV28 and TRBJ2-6, with D perhaps TRBD1 (5 bases). Trimming left V 5 bases short and J 0 bases short, with 8 bases between. This CDR3 region has 15 residues. The germline V gene encodes CDR1 MDHEN and CDR2 SYDVKM. In DNA, the CDR3 is TGTGCCAGCAGTACCACAGGCTCTGGGGCCAACGTCCTGACTTTC. This translates into CASSTTGSGANVLTF.

V is TRBV7-9 and J is TRBJ1-3; 8 bases are a match to TRBD1. Looked up from germline, CDR1 is SEHNR and CDR2 is FQNEAQ (reference sequence). Unmatched junction bases numbered 15, after V lost 5 bases and J lost 3 bases. This CDR3 has 18 residues. In DNA, the CDR3 is TGTGCCAGCAGCAAAGTCCTGGACAGGGCTTTAATTGGAAACACCATATATTTT. Its translation: CASSKVLDRALIGNTIYF.

This clone was seen only once. This chain links TRBV5-4 with TRBJ2-1; TRBD2 agrees at 7 bases. V gave up 4 bases and J gave up 4 bases; unmatched junction bases: 11. Germline V gene data show CDR1 as SGHNT and CDR2 as YYREEE (reference sequence). This CDR3 comprises 16 residues. DNA for the CDR3: TGTGCCAGCAGCCGAGTCGCGGCTAGCGGTTACAATGAGCAGTTCTTC. Translating gives CASSRVAASGYNEQFF.

This chain uses TRBV4-1 with TRBJ2-3, with D perhaps TRBD2 (5 bases). Per the germline V gene, CDR1 is MGHRA and CDR2 is YSYEKL. The germline V and J ends were trimmed by 1 base and 3 bases, with 11 bases remaining between them. The CDR3 length is 15 residues. In nucleotides, the CDR3 is TGCGCCAGCAGCCAAGTAGAGGGAGCAACAGATACGCAGTATTTT. Protein product: CASSQVEGATDTQYF.

This sequence joins TRBV6-5 and TRBJ1-5, with 10 nucleotides matching TRBD1. CDR3 size: 15 residues. Trimming at V came to 5 bases and at J to 6 bases, leaving 7 bases not matched to a gene. Germline CDR1 is MNHEY and CDR2 is SVGAGI. The DNA for the CDR3 is TGTGCCAGCAGTCCAGACAGGGGGCTCGGTCAGCCCCAGCATTTT. Translated, it gives CASSPDRGLGQPQHF.

The V call is TRBV5-1, the J call TRBJ1-1; weak D call: TRBD1 (5 bases). Germline lookup yields CDR1 SGHRS and CDR2 YFSETQ. The CDR3 has 14 amino acids. The V gene lost 0 bases and the J gene lost 5 bases, with 11 bases spanning the gap. In nucleotides, the CDR3 is TGCGCCAGCAGCTTGGGGAGGGGCGAGACTGAAGCTTTCTTT. Translating gives CASSLGRGETEAFF.

V is TRBV4-1 and J is TRBJ1-1; TRBD1 agrees at 9 bases. In germline, CDR1 is MGHRA, CDR2 YSYEKL. The CDR3 sequence is 15 residues long. V was pared by 5 bases and J by 3 bases, with 7 bases of the junction left unmatched. The CDR3: CASSGRQGVDTEAFF. The CDR3 coding sequence is TGCGCCAGCAGCGGCCGACAGGGGGTTGACACTGAAGCTTTCTTT.

The chain carries TRBV11-2 and TRBJ2-1; a weak D match, TRBD1 (7 bases). V shed 5 bases and J shed 5 bases, with 19 bases lying between them. Germline V lookup: CDR1 SGHAT, CDR2 FQNNGV. The CDR3 sequence is 16 residues long. CDR3 coding DNA: TGTGCCAGCAGCCCCCTCCTCAGGGGGGAGGACAATGAGCAGTTCTTC. This translates into CASSPLLRGEDNEQFF. The variable domain in full, with the rest retrieved from reference TRBV11-2 and TRBJ2-1, is EAGVAQSPRYKIIEKRQSVAFWCNPISGHATLYWYQQILGQGPKLLIQFQNNGVVDDSQLPKDRFSAERLKGVDSTLKIQPAKLEDSAVYLCASSPLLRGEDNEQFFGPGTRLTVL.

This chain joins TRBV7-3 and TRBJ2-7; the match to TRBD2 covers 8 bases. Germline V gene lookup returns CDR1 SGHTA and CDR2 FQGTGA. This CDR3 has 15 residues. After removal of 6 bases from V and 5 bases from J, the junction contained 12 bases not matched to a gene. The CDR3 DNA follows: TGTGCCAGCAGTCCGGGGGGGGTGTTCAGCCACGAGCAGTACTTC. It yields the protein CASSPGGVFSHEQYF.

This clone was counted a single time. The rearrangement links TRBV28 to TRBJ1-5, with D possibly being TRBD1 (5 bases). This CDR3 comprises 14 residues. The germline V gene has CDR1 MDHEN and CDR2 SYDVKM. Trimming pared 10 bases from V and 6 bases from J, leaving 19 bases between. The CDR3 region has the DNA TGTGCCACCCATAGGGGAGGGCTGGGTCAGCCCCAGCATTTT. Its protein is CATHRGGLGQPQHF.

The chain employs TRBV18 and TRBJ2-7; no definite D call. Germline CDR1 is KGHSH and CDR2 is LQKENI. V was cut by 2 bases and J by 5 bases, with 10 bases left in between. This CDR3 is 13 amino acids long. The CDR3 DNA follows: TGTGCCAGCTCACCAGATCAGGTCCACGAGCAGTACTTC. This sequence encodes CASSPDQVHEQYF.

The V gene is TRBV25-1, the J gene TRBJ1-1; possible D gene TRBD1, 5 bases. The CDR3 consists of 15 residues. Trimming cost V 4 bases and J 1 base, with 13 bases left between them. Germline V gene lookup returns CDR1 MGHDK and CDR2 SYGVNS. CDR3 sequence (DNA): TGTGCCAGCAGTGCCACAGGATTCGGGAACACTGAAGCTTTCTTT. Translation: CASSATGFGNTEAFF.

The V gene is TRBV29-1, the J gene TRBJ1-2; TRBD1 matches at 8 bases. Unmatched junction bases numbered 5, after V lost 6 bases and J lost 2 bases. This CDR3 has 13 amino acids. Germline V gene sequence: CDR1 SQVTM, CDR2 ANQGSEA. Here the CDR3 DNA reads TGCAGCGTAGGACAGGGATCGAACTATGGCTACACCTTC. It codes for CSVGQGSNYGYTF.

The chain joins TRBV7-9 to TRBJ2-5; D is ambiguous. This CDR3 has 15 amino acids. CDR1 and CDR2 from the germline V gene are SEHNR and FQNEAQ (reference sequence). Trimming pared 2 bases from V and 0 bases from J, leaving 10 bases between. CDR3 in DNA: TGTGCCAGCAGCTTAAGGTTGGGCAACCAAGAGACCCAGTACTTC. This gives the protein CASSLRLGNQETQYF.

This clone was seen only once. The chain combines TRBV7-2 with TRBJ2-7, with 8 positions matching TRBD1. Per the germline V gene, CDR1 is SGHTA and CDR2 is FQGNSA. The CDR3 consists of 16 residues. With V trimmed by 5 bases and J by 2 bases, 11 bases remained unmatched. The CDR3 protein is CASSLQGDSYTYEQYF. CDR3 bases: TGTGCCAGCAGCCTACAGGGGGACAGCTATACCTACGAGCAGTACTTC.

This clone was seen more than once but under ten times. The genes are TRBV7-9 and TRBJ1-1; D is undetermined. The CDR3 has 12 amino acids. Looked up from germline, CDR1 is SEHNR and CDR2 is FQNEAQ (reference sequence). The germline V and J ends were trimmed by 5 bases and 3 bases, with 7 bases remaining between them. Written as DNA, the CDR3 is TGTGCCAGCAGCCCTCCTTACACTGAAGCTTTCTTT. This sequence encodes CASSPPYTEAFF.

V and J are TRBV2 and TRBJ2-4, with 9 bases identical to TRBD2. CDR3 size: 15 residues. The germline V gene has CDR1 SNHLY and CDR2 FYNNEI. After removal of 3 bases from V and 3 bases from J, the junction contained 3 bases not matched to a gene. CDR3 in amino acids: CASSEREGVKNIQYF. The CDR3 DNA follows: TGTGCCAGCAGTGAGCGGGAGGGGGTCAAAAACATTCAGTACTTC.

This chain connects TRBV2 to TRBJ2-3; 7 bases align to TRBD2. Germline lookup yields CDR1 SNHLY and CDR2 FYNNEI. J was trimmed by 4 bases and V by 3 bases; bases with no gene match: 4. This CDR3 is built from 14 residues. CDR3 amino acids: CASSEAGAADTQYF. DNA for the CDR3: TGTGCCAGCAGTGAGGCGGGAGCTGCAGATACGCAGTATTTT.

V gene TRBV12-1 combines with J gene TRBJ2-7; the DNA was not compared with TRBD1, the D call given in the table. TRBV12-1 is a pseudogene segment. This CDR3 has 12 residues. CDR3 protein: CASSFAVSRAHF. As DNA, the CDR3 is TGTGCCAGCAGCTTTGCGGTGAGCAGGGCTCACTTC.

The V gene is TRBV6-6, the J gene TRBJ1-5; a weak D match, TRBD1 (5 bases). V was shortened by 7 bases and J by 0 bases, with 16 bases between the two germline ends. The CDR3 has 16 residues. Germline lookup yields CDR1 MNHNY and CDR2 SVGAGI (reference sequence). The CDR3 DNA reads TGTGCCAGCACCATTAAAGGGGTAAATAGCAATCAGCCCCAGCATTTT. This encodes CASTIKGVNSNQPQHF.

This chain connects TRBV28 to TRBJ2-7; 10 nucleotides match TRBD2. The V gene end was trimmed by 3 bases and the J gene end by 4 bases; junction bases not matched to a gene: 6. From germline, CDR1 is MDHEN and CDR2 SYDVKM. The CDR3 has 15 residues. CDR3 sequence (DNA): TGTGCCAGCAGTTTTGTACTAGCGGGACAATACGAGCAGTACTTC. It yields the protein CASSFVLAGQYEQYF.

This chain uses TRBV18 with TRBJ1-5; D gene unclear. Trimming pared 4 bases from V and 1 base from J, leaving 11 bases between. Germline CDR1 reads KGHSH; CDR2 reads LQKENI. This CDR3 has 15 amino acids. The CDR3 loop is CASSLAGQSNQPQHF. CDR3 coding DNA: TGTGCCAGCTCACTGGCGGGCCAAAGCAATCAGCCCCAGCATTTT.

This clone was counted once. The rearrangement links TRBV28 to TRBJ1-6; no reliable D call. Germline-derived CDR1 and CDR2 are MDHEN and SYDVKM. This CDR3 has 12 amino acids. V was trimmed by 6 bases and J by 7 bases, leaving 7 bases between them. In DNA form, the CDR3 reads TGTGCCAGCAGCACAACAAATTCACCCCTCCACTTT. This sequence encodes CASSTTNSPLHF.

The V call is TRBV5-1, the J call TRBJ2-7, with 8 bases identical to TRBD1. CDR1 and CDR2 (germline): SGHRS, YFSETQ. The V and J ends lost 0 bases and 5 bases, in that order; junction bases with no gene match: 10. The CDR3 runs to 16 residues. CDR3 residues: CASSLEPGTGFHEQYF. The DNA for the CDR3 is TGCGCCAGCAGCTTGGAACCCGGGACAGGTTTTCACGAGCAGTACTTC. Full variable domain (missing parts from reference TRBV5-1 and TRBJ2-7): KAGVTQTPRYLIKTRGQQVTLSCSPISGHRSVSWYQQTPGQGLQFLFEYFSETQRNKGNFPGRFSGRQFSNSRSEMNVSTLELGDSALYLCASSLEPGTGFHEQYFGPGTRLTVT.

The count of this clone is one. The gene calls are TRBV27 and TRBJ2-1; D perhaps matches TRBD2 (5 bases). Germline-derived CDR1 and CDR2 are MNHEY and SMNVEV (reference sequence). V lost 10 bases to trimming and J lost 10 bases, with 14 bases between them. The CDR3 extends over 11 amino acids. The CDR3 coding sequence is TGTGCCACATGGACTGGAAAAGAGCAGTTCTTC. Its translation: CATWTGKEQFF.

The DNA of the CDR3 is TGTGCCAGCTCCCCCGACCGGGATGGCTACACCTTC. As protein: CASSPDRDGYTF. This chain uses TRBV18 with TRBJ1-2; D is unclear. V lost 6 bases to trimming and J lost 6 bases, with 11 bases between them. The CDR3 is 12 amino acids. Germline values: CDR1 KGHSH, CDR2 LQKENI.

The chain carries TRBV5-6 and TRBJ1-1; perhaps TRBD1 as D (6 bases). V lost 0 bases and J 8 bases, leaving 8 bases between the germline ends. CDR3 length equals 12 residues. Per the germline V gene, CDR1 is SGHDT and CDR2 is YYEEEE. CDR3 sequence: CASSLADSEAFF. The CDR3 nucleotides are TGTGCCAGCAGCTTGGCGGACAGCGAAGCTTTCTTT. Supplemented by reference TRBV5-6 and TRBJ1-1, the full variable domain reads DAGVTQSPTHLIKTRGQQVTLRCSPKSGHDTVSWYQQALGQGPQFIFQYYEEEERQRGNFPDRFSGHQFPNYSSELNVNALLLGDSALYLCASSLADSEAFFGQGTRLTVV.

Only a few counts were recorded for this clone. This chain uses TRBV5-1 with TRBJ2-1; tentatively, D is TRBD2 (6 bases). The germline V and J ends were trimmed by 4 bases and 7 bases, with 21 bases remaining between them. CDR1 is SGHRS, CDR2 YFSETQ, per germline. This CDR3 contains 16 residues. The chain's CDR3 is CASSPYTSNGANEQFF. The CDR3 DNA follows: TGCGCCAGCAGCCCCTATACTAGCAACGGGGCTAATGAGCAGTTCTTC.

V usage is TRBV5-1 and J usage is TRBJ2-2, with 7 bases lining up with TRBD1. Trimming removed 3 bases from V and 4 bases from J; junction bases left unmatched: 6. This CDR3 region has 15 residues. Germline V gene lookup returns CDR1 SGHRS and CDR2 YFSETQ. The CDR3: CASSWNRGGTGELFF. For the CDR3, the DNA is TGCGCCAGCAGCTGGAACAGGGGTGGCACCGGGGAGCTGTTTTTT.

The chain combines TRBV4-1 with TRBJ2-5; D perhaps matches TRBD1 (6 bases). The closer fit of TRBJ2-7 to the DNA end suggests the J call may be wrong. In germline, CDR1 is MGHRA, CDR2 YSYEKL. This CDR3 contains 15 residues. The CDR3 loop reads CASSRWTESSYEQYF. DNA of the CDR3: TGCGCCAGCAGCCGTTGGACAGAGAGCTCCTACGAGCAGTACTTC.

This rearrangement joins TRBV4-1 to TRBJ1-2, with TRBD1 identical over 10 bases. The CDR3 loop spans 15 amino acids. The germline V gene has CDR1 MGHRA and CDR2 YSYEKL. With 3 bases clipped from V and 2 bases from J, the junction kept 3 bases outside the gene matches. CDR3 region: CASSQGTGDNYGYTF. In DNA form, the CDR3 reads TGCGCCAGCAGCCAGGGGACAGGGGACAACTATGGCTACACCTTC.